This T cell receptor (beta chain) was recorded in a study of radiotherapy plus CTLA-4 blockade in lung cancer (dated by TCRdb to the late 2010s). Broadly, across the study: Among the enrolled patients, about 20% had an objective response, and 25% to 35% reached disease control.

Libraries were made using the immunoSEQ multiplex PCR assay. The table comes from immuneACCESS by way of TCRdb, which keeps in-frame sequences with V and J called. Part of the clones is missing from these tables; in studies checked, under half for an unresolved V gene and the rest for unknown reasons. The sample table lists 65,000 to 95,000 clones, 80% to 90% of them with a count of one. Over 35% of the sample is held by the ten biggest clonotypes. Focal radiation therapy combined with CTLA-4 blockade (ipilimumab) was tested in patients with chemo-refractory metastatic non-small-cell lung cancer. Concerning this clone itself: No cognate antigen has been identified for it. Base qualities are missing; no much larger clone stands one base away.

Broader findings and caveats from the paper: TCR clones derived from tumors expanded in peripheral blood after treatment with radiotherapy and ipilimumab. Early dynamic changes in blood T cell clones, together with increased serum interferon-beta after radiation, were reported as the strongest predictors of response.

After removal of 6 bases from V and 5 bases from J, the junction retains 3 bases not matched to a gene. The CDR3 contains 15 residues, cysteine and phenylalanine counted. Here the CDR3 DNA is all that survives: 45 bases in frame from base 1. Per the germline V gene, SGHAT is the CDR1 and FQNNGV is the CDR2. The chain links TRBV11-2 with TRBJ2-1, with 14 central nucleotides matching TRBD2. Material: peripheral blood, obtained from a patient treated with radiotherapy plus ipilimumab. The sequence was obtained from a human donor with non-small cell lung cancer that progressed on radiotherapy plus ipilimumab. The CDR3: CASRRLAGGNNEQFF. The DNA sequence reads TGTGCCAGCAGACGACTAGCGGGAGGGAACAATGAGCAGTTCTTC.